Listed here are 24 T cell receptor beta chains from one sample, sequenced in a study of blood T cell repertoires in COVID-19. Profiling relied on immunoSEQ multiplex PCR, and the TCRdb table lists in-frame clones only, not all of them. This table has 40,000 or so clones, around 90% appearing once. The sequencing input was peripheral blood. The receptor source for this set is a woman aged 25 to 39 in a cohort sampled during active COVID-19.

This chain uses TRBV11-2 with TRBJ2-5; possibly TRBD2 for D (6 bases). V gave up 5 bases and J gave up 1 base, with 20 bases separating them. Germline CDR1 SGHAT, CDR2 FQNNGV. The CDR3 has 17 amino acids. CDR3 DNA: TGTGCCAGCAGCCCTAGACTAGAAAGGACTTTCCAAGAGACCCAGTACTTC. Amino acids: CASSPRLERTFQETQYF.

The chain has TRBV7-6 and TRBJ2-1; 7 bases are a match to TRBD2. The CDR3 is 18 amino acids. Germline V gene sequence: CDR1 SGHVS, CDR2 FNYEAQ. V was pared by 1 base and J by 4 bases, with 13 bases of the junction left unmatched. CDR3 region: CASSLEPTSAQWYNEQFF. Written as DNA, the CDR3 is TGTGCCAGCAGCTTAGAACCAACTAGCGCTCAGTGGTACAATGAGCAGTTCTTC.

This clone was counted between two and nine times. The chain combines TRBV10-3 with TRBJ2-1; 9 bases align to TRBD2. The germline V gene encodes CDR1 ENHRY and CDR2 SYGVKD. The CDR3 length is 15 residues. V shed 2 bases and J 3 bases; nucleotides not matched to a gene: 2. CDR3 sequence: CAISEGAGGYNEQFF. The DNA of the CDR3 is TGTGCCATCAGTGAGGGAGCGGGAGGCTACAATGAGCAGTTCTTC.

This sequence joins TRBV7-3 and TRBJ2-1; the D gene is possibly TRBD1 (5 bases). From germline, CDR1 is SGHTA and CDR2 FQGTGA. The CDR3 is 15 residues long. V was pared by 5 bases and J by 5 bases, with 16 bases between. In DNA, the CDR3 is TGTGCCAGCAGCCCCGACAGAAGCAGTAACAATGAGCAGTTCTTC. It is translated as CASSPDRSSNNEQFF.

The chain links TRBV10-3 to TRBJ1-6, with 7 bases lining up with TRBD1. The length of the CDR3 is 15 residues. V gave up 2 bases and J gave up 7 bases; unmatched junction bases: 5. Germline CDR1 and CDR2: ENHRY and SYGVKD. The CDR3 is CAISEGTGDNSPLHF. The CDR3 nucleotides are TGTGCCATCAGTGAGGGCACAGGGGACAATTCACCCCTCCACTTT.

The V call is TRBV6-5, the J call TRBJ1-5; 7 bases align to TRBD1. CDR1 is MNHEY, CDR2 SVGAGI, per germline. The CDR3 contains 14 residues. The J segment lost 4 bases and the V segment lost 4 bases, leaving 4 bases of the junction unmatched. The CDR3 loop is CASSWGQSNQPQHF. The CDR3 nucleotides read TGTGCCAGCAGTTGGGGACAGAGTAATCAGCCCCAGCATTTT.

The chain couples TRBV5-4 to TRBJ2-1; TRBD1 matches at 8 bases. Germline V gives CDR1 SGHNT, CDR2 YYREEE (reference sequence). The CDR3 loop spans 14 amino acids. J was trimmed by 9 bases and V by 0 bases; bases with no gene match: 5. The CDR3 here is CASSLGDRPGEQFF. The CDR3 DNA sequence: TGTGCCAGCAGCTTGGGGGACAGGCCTGGTGAGCAGTTCTTC.

The chain couples TRBV5-1 to TRBJ2-7; TRBD1 matches at 8 bases. This CDR3 has 14 amino acids. In germline, CDR1 is SGHRS, CDR2 YFSETQ. V shed 3 bases and J 2 bases; nucleotides not matched to a gene: 4. The CDR3 here is CASSSDRVAYEQYF. The CDR3 coding sequence is TGCGCCAGCAGCTCGGACAGGGTTGCCTACGAGCAGTACTTC.

The V gene is TRBV11-2, the J gene TRBJ1-3, with TRBD1 as a possible D gene (5 bases). The CDR3 runs 15 residues. The germline V and J ends were trimmed by 1 base and 0 bases, with 7 bases remaining between them. Germline V gene data show CDR1 as SGHAT and CDR2 as FQNNGV. The CDR3 coding sequence is TGTGCCAGCAGCTTAGGGACAAGCTCTGGAAACACCATATATTTT. This codes for CASSLGTSSGNTIYF.

The DNA of the CDR3 is TGTGCCAGCAGTTACAGGACAGGGGGGTATTCACCCCTCCACTTT. This gives the protein CASSYRTGGYSPLHF. The chain uses TRBV6-6 and TRBJ1-6, with 10 bases matching TRBD1. CDR1 and CDR2 (germline): MNHNY, SVGAGI (reference sequence). Unmatched junction bases numbered 3, after V lost 2 bases and J lost 8 bases. The CDR3 runs 15 residues.

The chain couples TRBV9 to TRBJ2-1, with 7 bases lining up with TRBD2. Trimming at V came to 3 bases and at J to 2 bases, leaving 5 bases not matched to a gene. In germline, CDR1 is SGDLS, CDR2 YYNGEE. The CDR3 has 15 residues. CDR3 DNA sequence: TGTGCCAGCAGCGGACCGGGGGGACCCTACAATGAGCAGTTCTTC. Amino acid sequence: CASSGPGGPYNEQFF.

The table lists this clone with a few counts. The rearrangement links TRBV24-1 to TRBJ1-2; D is undetermined. The germline V gene has CDR1 KGHDR and CDR2 SFDVKD. Trimming shortened V by 5 bases and J by 4 bases, and 7 bases separated the two germline ends. This CDR3 region has 12 residues. The CDR3 DNA reads TGTGCCACCAGTGTCCCGGGCTATGGCTACACCTTC. It encodes CATSVPGYGYTF.

The chain links TRBV24-1 to TRBJ2-2; D is unresolved. Germline V lookup: CDR1 KGHDR, CDR2 SFDVKD. V lost 1 base and J lost 7, with 9 bases in between. The CDR3 extends over 14 amino acids. The CDR3 here is CATSDLYARGELFF. DNA for the CDR3: TGTGCCACCAGTGATTTATACGCGCGCGGGGAGCTGTTTTTT.

The chain uses TRBV28 and TRBJ1-1; D uncertain. The V end lost 5 bases, the J end lost 6 bases, and 10 bases lay between the germline ends. The CDR3 spans 12 residues. Germline CDR1 MDHEN, CDR2 SYDVKM. The CDR3 DNA sequence: TGTGCCAGCAGTCCGGAGCGCCCTGAAGCTTTCTTT. This codes for CASSPERPEAFF.

Details on this clone: Other DNA variants within this sample encode the same CDR3. The chain couples TRBV29-1 to TRBJ2-1; 11 bases agree with TRBD2. The trim removed 5 bases at V and 7 bases at J, leaving 4 bases unmatched. The CDR3 runs 13 residues. Per the germline V gene, CDR1 is SQVTM and CDR2 is ANQGSEA. CDR3 bases: TGCAGCGTTCGGCTAGCGGGAGGTAATGAGCAGTTCTTC. It specifies CSVRLAGGNEQFF.

CDR3 amino acids: CASSPISTANTEAFF. The CDR3 coding sequence is TGTGCCAGCAGTCCTATATCGACAGCGAACACTGAAGCTTTCTTT. The J gene is TRBJ1-1, the V gene TRBV2, with a possible D match to TRBD1 (5 bases). The CDR3 contains 15 residues. Trimming stripped 5 bases from V and 1 base from J, with 14 bases between. Germline lookup yields CDR1 SNHLY and CDR2 FYNNEI.

This chain connects TRBV24-1 to TRBJ1-1, with TRBD1 as a possible D gene (6 bases). CDR3 length: 13 amino acids. Looked up from germline, CDR1 is KGHDR and CDR2 is SFDVKD. V lost 4 bases to trimming and J lost 5 bases, with 10 bases between them. The CDR3 nucleotides are TGTGCCACCAGTGAACAGGGTGGAACTGAAGCTTTCTTT. Translated: CATSEQGGTEAFF.

Only one count was recorded for this clone. This chain links TRBV19 with TRBJ1-2; the match to TRBD1 covers 10 bases. CDR3 length equals 14 residues. V was clipped by 7 bases and J by 10 bases; unmatched bases: 12. Germline CDR1 and CDR2: LNHDA and SQIVND (reference sequence). CDR3 amino acids: CASTPQGTGAVYTF. CDR3 DNA: TGTGCCAGTACCCCCCAAGGGACAGGGGCCGTCTACACCTTC.

The J gene is TRBJ1-1, the V gene TRBV28; perhaps TRBD1 as D (6 bases). CDR1 is MDHEN and CDR2 is SYDVKM in the germline V gene. Trimming took off 5 bases at V and 0 bases at J, with 10 bases between the two ends. This CDR3 is 14 amino acids long. CDR3 loop: CASSDRILNTEAFF. The CDR3 coding sequence is TGTGCCAGCAGTGACAGGATACTGAACACTGAAGCTTTCTTT.

The CDR3 is CASSSRLAGEQFF. The CDR3 nucleotides are TGCGCCAGCAGCTCCAGACTAGCGGGAGAGCAGTTCTTC. The gene calls are TRBV5-1 and TRBJ2-1, with TRBD2 matching over 11 bases. J was trimmed by 10 bases and V by 3 bases; bases with no gene match: 3. CDR1 is SGHRS, CDR2 YFSETQ, per germline. This CDR3 has 13 residues.

The rearrangement joins TRBV6-5 to TRBJ2-7, with 8 bases that match TRBD2. Trimming cost V 5 bases and J 5 bases; bases outside gene matches: 11. The V gene's germline CDR1 is MNHEY and CDR2 SVGAGI. CDR3 length: 15 residues. CDR3 DNA sequence: TGTGCCAGCAGTCGCCGGGGGGGCGGAGAGGACGAGCAGTACTTC. This gives the protein CASSRRGGGEDEQYF.

The V and J genes are TRBV30 and TRBJ2-2, with D hard to call. Trimming pared 4 bases from V and 8 bases from J, leaving 11 bases between. Per germline, CDR1 GTSNPN and CDR2 SVGIG (reference sequence). The CDR3 length is 12 residues. CDR3 sequence reads: CAWTRSEGELFF. The CDR3 nucleotides are TGTGCCTGGACCCGATCAGAAGGGGAGCTGTTTTTT.

CDR3 sequence: CASTQQGAGLGGYTF. Here the CDR3 DNA reads TGTGCCAGTACTCAACAGGGGGCAGGCCTAGGTGGCTACACCTTC. The chain uses TRBV19 and TRBJ1-2, with 9 bases identical to TRBD1. The germline CDR1 and CDR2 sequences are LNHDA and SQIVND (reference sequence). The CDR3 runs to 15 residues. V lost 7 bases to trimming and J lost 7 bases; unmatched junction nucleotides: 13.

The chain uses TRBV7-8 and TRBJ2-3; 7 bases are a match to TRBD2. Per the germline V gene, CDR1 is SGHVS and CDR2 is FQNEAQ. J was trimmed by 0 bases and V by 2 bases; bases with no gene match: 5. This CDR3 is 16 amino acids long. The CDR3 protein is CASSLRASGSTDTQYF. Here the CDR3 DNA reads TGTGCCAGCAGCTTACGGGCTAGCGGCAGCACAGATACGCAGTATTTT.